The next 29 T cell receptor beta chains were all read from a single sample in a study of a mutant IDH1 vaccine in newly diagnosed glioma. No antigens are known for them. Assay used: immunoSEQ multiplex PCR; TCRdb lists only in-frame clones, some missing. The data show some 63,000 clones, 74% seen once. The sample's time point: week 35, safety follow-up. Doses comprised 300 ug of mutant IDH1 20-mer peptide each, plus topical imiquimod. Source: PBMCs, taken from a glioma patient whose treatment included an IDH1 peptide vaccine. The receptor source for this set is a man between 45 and 60 years old with glioma.

This chain links TRBV27 with TRBJ1-5; 11 positions match TRBD1. CDR3 length equals 12 residues. From germline, CDR1 is MNHEY and CDR2 SMNVEV (reference sequence). The trim removed 8 bases at V and 7 bases at J, leaving 1 base unmatched. The CDR3 bases are TGTGCCAGCTGGGACAGGGGGCAGCCCCAGCATTTT. Protein product: CASWDRGQPQHF.

The rearrangement joins TRBV18 to TRBJ2-5; 7 bases fit TRBD1. CDR1 is KGHSH, CDR2 LQKENI, per germline. This CDR3 is 13 amino acids long. V lost 5 bases, J lost 5 bases, and 5 bases stayed unmatched. The CDR3 reads CASSEGGGETQYF. CDR3 bases: TGTGCCAGCTCAGAAGGGGGCGGTGAGACCCAGTACTTC. The variable domain in full, completed from reference TRBV18 and TRBJ2-5, reads NAGVMQNPRHLVRRRGQEARLRCSPMKGHSHVYWYRQLPEEGLKFMVYLQKENIIDESGMPKERFSAEFPKEGPSILRIQQVVRGDSAAYFCASSEGGGETQYFGPGTRLLVL.

The genes are TRBV14 and TRBJ1-4; 7 nucleotides agree with TRBD1. The CDR3 runs 17 residues. Germline-derived CDR1 and CDR2 are SGHDN and FVKESK. V lost 0 bases, J lost 9 bases, and 13 bases stayed unmatched. In nucleotides, the CDR3 is TGTGCCAGCAGCCAAGAAATGGAGGGGGCTTCCCGGCAAAAACTGTTTTTT. Translation gives CASSQEMEGASRQKLFF.

The chain combines TRBV6-1 with TRBJ1-6; TRBD1 might be the D (5 bases). Germline V lookup: CDR1 MNHNS, CDR2 SASEGT. The CDR3 contains 14 residues. Deletions cut 6 bases from V and 7 bases from J, with 13 bases between. The CDR3, as DNA: TGTGCCAGCAGCCCCGGGGGTGGAAATTCACCCCTCCACTTT. This translates into CASSPGGGNSPLHF.

The chain recombines TRBV19 with TRBJ2-3; D is ambiguous. Germline assignment: CDR1 LNHDA and CDR2 SQIVND (reference sequence). This CDR3 comprises 15 residues. Trimming left V 2 bases short and J 4 bases short, with 13 bases between. Here the CDR3 DNA reads TGTGCCAGTAGTATAAGTTTGGGCAGTCCAGATACGCAGTATTTT. Translated, it gives CASSISLGSPDTQYF.

V and J are TRBV7-9 and TRBJ2-2; no reliable D call. The V end lost 1 base, the J end lost 4 bases, and 1 base lay between the germline ends. The CDR3 is 12 amino acids. Germline lookup yields CDR1 SEHNR and CDR2 FQNEAQ (reference sequence). The CDR3 loop is CASSLVTGELFF. The CDR3 nucleotides read TGTGCCAGCAGCTTAGTCACCGGGGAGCTGTTTTTT. Full variable domain (outside the CDR3, taken from reference TRBV7-9 and TRBJ2-2): DTGVSQNPRHKITKRGQNVTFRCDPISEHNRLYWYRQTLGQGPEFLTYFQNEAQLEKSRLLSDRFSAERPKGSFSTLEIQRTEQGDSAMYLCASSLVTGELFFGEGSRLTVL.

The chain combines TRBV2 with TRBJ1-3; 7 bases align to TRBD1. CDR3 size: 16 residues. Germline V lookup: CDR1 SNHLY, CDR2 FYNNEI. J was trimmed by 0 bases and V by 6 bases; bases with no gene match: 8. CDR3 region: CASRGGQSGSGNTIYF. CDR3 DNA: TGTGCCAGCAGGGGGGGACAGTCCGGCTCTGGAAACACCATATATTTT.

This clone occurred once. This chain uses TRBV6-1 with TRBJ1-5; D gene uncertain. CDR3 size: 12 residues. V was shortened by 8 bases and J by 11 bases, with 16 bases between the two germline ends. CDR1 is MNHNS, CDR2 SASEGT, per germline. The CDR3 nucleotides read TGTGCCAGCCAAGTCCCAGTCGGTGCCCAGCATTTT. Its protein is CASQVPVGAQHF.

Only a few counts were recorded for this clone. This chain links TRBV5-1 with TRBJ2-7, with 9 bases that match TRBD1. Germline CDR1 SGHRS, CDR2 YFSETQ. V trimming: 1 base; J trimming: 3 bases; junction bases outside the gene matches: 5. The CDR3 sequence is 15 residues long. CDR3 coding DNA: TGCGCCAGCAGCTTGTGGACAGGGGAAGACTACGAGCAGTACTTC. This sequence encodes CASSLWTGEDYEQYF.

V is TRBV4-1 and J is TRBJ2-1, with 9 bases fitting TRBD2. From germline, CDR1 is MGHRA and CDR2 YSYEKL. The V segment lost 0 bases and the J segment 7 bases; nucleotides outside the gene matches: 10. The CDR3 totals 17 residues. CDR3 protein: CASSQDEAGGPANEQFF. CDR3 coding DNA: TGCGCCAGCAGCCAAGACGAGGCGGGGGGGCCTGCTAATGAGCAGTTCTTC.

A word on this clone: The junction departs from germline at one end; a sequencing error may be responsible. The chain's CDR3 is CASSLSMIKNIQYF. In nucleotides, the CDR3 is TGTGCCAGCAGCTTGTCCATGATCAAAAACATTCAGTATTTC. V is TRBV5-6 and J is TRBJ2-4; D is unresolved. Germline CDR1 reads SGHDT; CDR2 reads YYEEEE. This CDR3 spans 14 amino acids.

V and J are TRBV30 and TRBJ2-1, with 9 bases identical to TRBD2. This CDR3 contains 13 residues. Germline assignment: CDR1 GTSNPN and CDR2 SVGIG (reference sequence). Germline trimming cut 1 base from V and 5 bases from J; bases unmatched to any gene: 0. CDR3 sequence: CAWSGGGDNEQFF. The CDR3, as DNA: TGTGCCTGGAGTGGCGGGGGGGACAATGAGCAGTTCTTC.

The V call is TRBV30, the J call TRBJ2-6; D remains unclear. The CDR3 contains 17 residues. V gave up 0 bases and J gave up 2 bases, with 14 bases separating them. Per germline, CDR1 GTSNPN and CDR2 SVGIG (reference sequence). The CDR3 bases are TGTGCCTGGAGTGTACCCCAAGCTGGGGCTGGGGCCAACGTCCTGACTTTC. Amino acids: CAWSVPQAGAGANVLTF.

V usage is TRBV30 and J usage is TRBJ2-5; TRBD2 is a possible D gene (7 bases). The germline gives CDR1 GTSNPN, CDR2 SVGIG (reference sequence). CDR3 size: 14 residues. V shed 5 bases and J shed 2 bases, with 15 bases lying between them. DNA for the CDR3: TGTGCCTGGGGCGGGGGCGGGTCGCAAGAGACCCAGTACTTC. The encoded protein is CAWGGGGSQETQYF.

This clone was counted once. V and J are TRBV7-9 and TRBJ2-7; TRBD1 is a possible D gene (5 bases). The germline CDR1 and CDR2 sequences are SEHNR and FQNEAQ (reference sequence). There are 12 residues in the CDR3. V lost 6 bases, J lost 4 bases, and 10 bases lay in between. In nucleotides, the CDR3 is TGTGCCAGCAGTAGTCAGGGTTACGAGCAGTACTTC. Its translation: CASSSQGYEQYF.

The V call is TRBV7-2, the J call TRBJ2-7; 13 nucleotides agree with TRBD2. There are 16 residues in the CDR3. CDR1 and CDR2 (germline): SGHTA, FQGNSA. J gave up 3 bases and V 5 bases, and 7 bases lay outside the gene matches. CDR3 amino acids: CASSLTSGGARYEQYF. DNA of the CDR3: TGTGCCAGCAGCCTCACTAGCGGGGGGGCTCGCTACGAGCAGTACTTC.

V gene TRBV4-3 combines with J gene TRBJ2-2, with TRBD1 as a possible D gene (5 bases). V lost 7 bases and J 7 bases, leaving 13 bases between the germline ends. The CDR3 length is 13 residues. Germline lookup yields CDR1 LGHNA and CDR2 YSLEER. Written as DNA, the CDR3 is TGCGCCAGCACCGAAGGGGTCGGCGGGGAGCTGTTTTTT. It yields the protein CASTEGVGGELFF.

The chain's CDR3 is CASSSGTGGITEAFF. CDR3 DNA sequence: TGTGCCAGCAGCTCCGGGACAGGGGGCATCACTGAAGCTTTCTTT. The V call is TRBV7-9, the J call TRBJ1-1; 12 bases match TRBD1. CDR1 is SEHNR and CDR2 is FQNEAQ in the germline V gene (reference sequence). The CDR3 consists of 15 residues. With V trimmed by 4 bases and J by 4 bases, 4 bases remained unmatched. Filled out from reference TRBV7-9 and TRBJ1-1, the complete variable domain reads DTGVSQNPRHKITKRGQNVTFRCDPISEHNRLYWYRQTLGQGPEFLTYFQNEAQLEKSRLLSDRFSAERPKGSFSTLEIQRTEQGDSAMYLCASSSGTGGITEAFFGQGTRLTVV.

A few counts support this clone. This chain links TRBV2 with TRBJ2-1, with 14 bases lining up with TRBD2. Trimming removed 4 bases from V and 2 bases from J; junction bases left unmatched: 4. The CDR3 consists of 17 residues. Germline CDR1 and CDR2: SNHLY and FYNNEI. CDR3 in DNA: TGTGCCAGCAGTGTAGGGACTAGCGGGGGAGCCTACAATGAGCAGTTCTTC. Translating gives CASSVGTSGGAYNEQFF.

The chain carries TRBV4-3 and TRBJ2-6; D possibly corresponds to TRBD1 (6 bases). Germline loops: CDR1 LGHNA, CDR2 YSLEER. This CDR3 comprises 16 residues. Trimming stripped 0 bases from V and 2 bases from J, with 8 bases between. CDR3 in DNA: TGCGCCAGCAGCCAAGAGTGGACAGCTGGGGCCAACGTCCTGACTTTC. Residues: CASSQEWTAGANVLTF.

This clone was found a few times. The genes are TRBV19 and TRBJ1-1; 7 positions match TRBD1. The germline gives CDR1 LNHDA, CDR2 SQIVND (reference sequence). V shed 6 bases and J 11 bases; nucleotides not matched to a gene: 6. The CDR3 is made up of 11 amino acids. CDR3 bases: TGTGCCAGTAGGGAACAGGGGACTGCTTTCTTT. Protein sequence: CASREQGTAFF.

This chain uses TRBV19 with TRBJ2-6; tentative D call: TRBD1 (7 bases). The CDR3 is made up of 17 amino acids. V gave up 4 bases and J gave up 2 bases, with 15 bases separating them. The germline CDR1 and CDR2 sequences are LNHDA and SQIVND (reference sequence). The DNA for the CDR3 is TGTGCCAGTAGTACGGACAGGAGGGTCGCTGGGGCCAACGTCCTGACTTTC. Protein sequence: CASSTDRRVAGANVLTF.

The chain recombines TRBV2 with TRBJ2-6; 12 bases match TRBD1. With 2 bases clipped from V and 4 bases from J, the junction kept 12 bases outside the gene matches. Per germline, CDR1 SNHLY and CDR2 FYNNEI. The CDR3 is 20 amino acids. The CDR3 sequence: CASSEPKPGQGAPGANVLTF. CDR3 in DNA: TGTGCCAGCAGTGAACCAAAACCGGGACAGGGGGCGCCGGGGGCCAACGTCCTGACTTTC.

The J gene is TRBJ2-3, the V gene TRBV9, with D possibly called TRBD1 or TRBD2 (5 bases each). Germline CDR1 and CDR2: SGDLS and YYNGEE. V shed 0 bases and J shed 2 bases, with 13 bases lying between them. This CDR3 contains 16 residues. CDR3 amino acids: CASSVGLSGTTDTQYF. The CDR3 DNA sequence: TGTGCCAGCAGCGTAGGCCTTTCAGGGACCACAGATACGCAGTATTTT. The full variable domain, with the rest looked up from reference TRBV9 and TRBJ2-3, is DSGVTQTPKHLITATGQRVTLRCSPRSGDLSVYWYQQSLDQGLQFLIQYYNGEERAKGNILERFSAQQFPDLHSELNLSSLELGDSALYFCASSVGLSGTTDTQYFGPGTRLTVL.

The V gene is TRBV7-9, the J gene TRBJ2-6, with unresolved D. The CDR3 is 15 amino acids. Trimming took 11 bases from V and 0 from J, leaving 14 bases between them. Per the germline V gene, CDR1 is SEHNR and CDR2 is FQNEAQ (reference sequence). The CDR3 loop reads CASAYLTSGANVLTF. For the CDR3, the DNA is TGTGCCTCAGCATACCTTACCTCTGGGGCCAACGTCCTGACTTTC.

The chain carries TRBV30 and TRBJ1-2; maybe TRBD1 (5 bases). CDR3 size: 13 residues. Trimming left V 4 bases short and J 4 bases short, with 13 bases between. Germline CDR1 is GTSNPN and CDR2 is SVGIG (reference sequence). The CDR3, as DNA: TGTGCCTGGACCGAACGGGGCGTCTATGGCTACACCTTC. Its translation is CAWTERGVYGYTF.

The V and J genes are TRBV4-1 and TRBJ2-5; D might be TRBD2 (6 bases). V was cut by 0 bases and J by 3 bases, with 14 bases left in between. CDR3 size: 16 residues. Germline loops: CDR1 MGHRA, CDR2 YSYEKL. The DNA of the CDR3 is TGCGCCAGCAGCCAAGATCGGGGAGGAACCAAAGAGACCCAGTACTTC. Its translation: CASSQDRGGTKETQYF.

This clone was seen a single time. This chain connects TRBV10-3 to TRBJ1-1; the match to TRBD1 covers 8 bases. Germline assignment: CDR1 ENHRY and CDR2 SYGVKD. The CDR3 consists of 14 residues. J lost 0 bases, V lost 6 bases, and 3 bases had no gene match. In DNA form, the CDR3 reads TGTGCCATCAGCGGGACAGGCATGAACACTGAAGCTTTCTTT. Translated: CAISGTGMNTEAFF.

The chain has TRBV30 and TRBJ1-1; D ambiguous. This CDR3 has 13 amino acids. Deletions cut 3 bases from V and 1 base from J, with 9 bases between. The germline CDR1 and CDR2 sequences are GTSNPN and SVGIG (reference sequence). CDR3 region: CAWSTSGNTEAFF. The CDR3 DNA sequence: TGTGCCTGGAGCACCTCCGGGAACACTGAAGCTTTCTTT.